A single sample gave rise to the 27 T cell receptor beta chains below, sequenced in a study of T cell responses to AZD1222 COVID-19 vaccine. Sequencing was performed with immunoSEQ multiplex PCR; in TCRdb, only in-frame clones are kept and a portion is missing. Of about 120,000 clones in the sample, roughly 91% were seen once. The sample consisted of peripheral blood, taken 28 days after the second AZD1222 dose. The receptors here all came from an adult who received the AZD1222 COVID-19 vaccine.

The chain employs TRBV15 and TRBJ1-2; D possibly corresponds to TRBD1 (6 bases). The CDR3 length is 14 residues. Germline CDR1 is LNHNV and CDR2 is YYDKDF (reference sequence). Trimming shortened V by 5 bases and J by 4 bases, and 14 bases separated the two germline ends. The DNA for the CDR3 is TGTGCCACCAGCGAGCTAGGACAGAGCTATGGCTACACCTTC. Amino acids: CATSELGQSYGYTF.

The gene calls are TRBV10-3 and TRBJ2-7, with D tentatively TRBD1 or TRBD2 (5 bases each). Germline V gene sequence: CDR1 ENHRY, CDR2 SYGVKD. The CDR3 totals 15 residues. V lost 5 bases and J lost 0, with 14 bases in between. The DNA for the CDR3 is TGTGCCATCAGTTCCGGGGCGAGGAGCTCCTACGAGCAGTACTTC. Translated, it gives CAISSGARSSYEQYF.

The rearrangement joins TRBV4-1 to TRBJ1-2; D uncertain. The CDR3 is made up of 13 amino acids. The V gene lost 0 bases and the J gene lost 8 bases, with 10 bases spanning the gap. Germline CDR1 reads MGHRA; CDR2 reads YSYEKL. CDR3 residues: CASSQEGIWGYTF. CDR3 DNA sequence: TGCGCCAGCAGCCAAGAGGGAATTTGGGGCTACACCTTC.

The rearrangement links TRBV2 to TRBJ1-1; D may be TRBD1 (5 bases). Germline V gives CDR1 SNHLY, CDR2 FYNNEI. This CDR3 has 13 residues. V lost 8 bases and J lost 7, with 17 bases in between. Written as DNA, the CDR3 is TGTGCCAGCTGTAGGGCCCTTGGGGGTGAAGCTTTCTTT. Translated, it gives CASCRALGGEAFF.

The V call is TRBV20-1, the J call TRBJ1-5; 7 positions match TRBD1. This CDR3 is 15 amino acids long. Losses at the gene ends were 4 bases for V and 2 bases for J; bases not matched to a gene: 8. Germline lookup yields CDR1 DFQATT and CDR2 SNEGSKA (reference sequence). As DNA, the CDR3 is TGCAGTGCTATTGACAGGGTAAAGGGCAATCAGCCCCAGCATTTT. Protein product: CSAIDRVKGNQPQHF.

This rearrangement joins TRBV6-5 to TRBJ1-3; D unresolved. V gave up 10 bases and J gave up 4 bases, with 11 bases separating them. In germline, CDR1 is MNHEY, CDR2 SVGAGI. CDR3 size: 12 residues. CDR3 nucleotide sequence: TGTGCCACTCAAACTACAGGAAACACCATATATTTT. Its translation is CATQTTGNTIYF.

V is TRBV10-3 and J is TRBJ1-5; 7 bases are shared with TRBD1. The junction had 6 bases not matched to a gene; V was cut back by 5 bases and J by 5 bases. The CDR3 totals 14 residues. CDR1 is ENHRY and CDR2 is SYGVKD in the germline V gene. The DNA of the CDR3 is TGTGCCATCAGTCGGACAGGAGAGGATCAGCCCCAGCATTTT. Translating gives CAISRTGEDQPQHF.

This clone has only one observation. CDR3 protein: CASSNYRGYTEAFF. The CDR3 bases are TGTGCCAGCAGCAATTACAGGGGATACACTGAAGCTTTCTTT. This chain links TRBV6-5 with TRBJ1-1; 7 positions match TRBD1. Unmatched junction bases numbered 7, after V lost 6 bases and J lost 3 bases. CDR3 length: 14 amino acids. Germline CDR1 reads MNHEY; CDR2 reads SVGAGI.

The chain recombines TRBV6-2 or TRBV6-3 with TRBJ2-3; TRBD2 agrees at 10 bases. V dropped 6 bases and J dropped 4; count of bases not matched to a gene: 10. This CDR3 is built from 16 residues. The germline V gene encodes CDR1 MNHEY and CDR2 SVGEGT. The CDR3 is CASSPYTSGTSDTQYF. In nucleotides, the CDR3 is TGTGCCAGCAGCCCTTATACTAGCGGGACCTCAGATACGCAGTATTTT.

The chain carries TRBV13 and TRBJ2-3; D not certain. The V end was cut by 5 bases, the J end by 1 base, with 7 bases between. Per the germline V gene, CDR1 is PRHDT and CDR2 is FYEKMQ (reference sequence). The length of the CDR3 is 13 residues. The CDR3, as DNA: TGTGCCAGCAGCCGTTGGGGCACAGATACGCAGTATTTT. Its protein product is CASSRWGTDTQYF. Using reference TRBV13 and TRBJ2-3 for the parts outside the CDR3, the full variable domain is AAGVIQSPRHLIKEKRETATLKCYPIPRHDTVYWYQQGPGQDPQFLISFYEKMQSDKGSIPDRFSAQQFSDYHSELNMSSLELGDSALYFCASSRWGTDTQYFGPGTRLTVL.

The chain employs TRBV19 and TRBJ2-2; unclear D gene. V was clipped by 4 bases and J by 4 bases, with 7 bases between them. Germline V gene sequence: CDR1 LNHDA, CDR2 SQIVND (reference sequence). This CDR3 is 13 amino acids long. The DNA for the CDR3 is TGTGCCAGTAGTAGGTCAGGCACCGGGGAGCTGTTTTTT. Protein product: CASSRSGTGELFF.

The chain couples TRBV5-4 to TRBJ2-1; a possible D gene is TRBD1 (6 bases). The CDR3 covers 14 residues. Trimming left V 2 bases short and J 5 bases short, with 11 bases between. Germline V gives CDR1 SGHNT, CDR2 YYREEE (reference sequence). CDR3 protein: CASSFGGANNEQFF. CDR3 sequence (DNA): TGTGCCAGCAGCTTTGGGGGCGCGAACAATGAGCAGTTCTTC.

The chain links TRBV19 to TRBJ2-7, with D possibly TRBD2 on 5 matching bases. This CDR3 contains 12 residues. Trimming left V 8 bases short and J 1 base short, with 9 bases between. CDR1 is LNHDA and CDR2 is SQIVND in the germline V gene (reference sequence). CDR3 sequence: CASAGPSYEQYF. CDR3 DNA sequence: TGTGCCAGTGCGGGCCCGTCCTACGAGCAGTACTTC.

In nucleotides, the CDR3 is TGTGCCAGCAGTTACACAGGGGGCACCGGGGAGCTGTTTTTT. Protein product: CASSYTGGTGELFF. The genes are TRBV6-4 and TRBJ2-2; 8 positions match TRBD1. J gave up 4 bases and V 5 bases, and 3 bases lay outside the gene matches. There are 14 residues in the CDR3. Per the germline V gene, CDR1 is MRHNA and CDR2 is SNTAGT.

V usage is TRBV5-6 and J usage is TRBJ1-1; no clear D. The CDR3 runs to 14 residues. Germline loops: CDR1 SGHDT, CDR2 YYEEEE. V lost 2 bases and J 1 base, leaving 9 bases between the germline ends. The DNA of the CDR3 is TGTGCCAGCAGCTTCCCTGCCCCGAACACTGAAGCTTTCTTT. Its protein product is CASSFPAPNTEAFF.

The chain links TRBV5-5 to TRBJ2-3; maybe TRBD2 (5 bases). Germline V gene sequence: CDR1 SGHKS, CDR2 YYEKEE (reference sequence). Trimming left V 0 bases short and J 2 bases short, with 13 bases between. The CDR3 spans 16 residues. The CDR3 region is CASSLVATSLTDTQYF. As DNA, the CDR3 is TGTGCCAGCAGCTTGGTGGCTACTAGTCTCACAGATACGCAGTATTTT.

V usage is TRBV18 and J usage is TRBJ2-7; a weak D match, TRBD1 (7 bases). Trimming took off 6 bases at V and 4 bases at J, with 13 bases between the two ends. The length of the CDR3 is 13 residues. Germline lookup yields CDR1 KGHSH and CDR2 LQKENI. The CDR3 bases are TGTGCCAGCTCGACCCCAGGGGGGTACGAGCAGTACTTC. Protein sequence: CASSTPGGYEQYF. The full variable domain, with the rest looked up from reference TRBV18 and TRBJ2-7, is NAGVMQNPRHLVRRRGQEARLRCSPMKGHSHVYWYRQLPEEGLKFMVYLQKENIIDESGMPKERFSAEFPKEGPSILRIQQVVRGDSAAYFCASSTPGGYEQYFGPGTRLTVT.

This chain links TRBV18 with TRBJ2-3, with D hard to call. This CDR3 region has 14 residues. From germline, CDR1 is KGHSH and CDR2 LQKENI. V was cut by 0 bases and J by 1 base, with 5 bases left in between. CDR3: CASSPPPGTDTQYF. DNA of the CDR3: TGTGCCAGCTCACCACCGCCAGGCACAGATACGCAGTATTTT.

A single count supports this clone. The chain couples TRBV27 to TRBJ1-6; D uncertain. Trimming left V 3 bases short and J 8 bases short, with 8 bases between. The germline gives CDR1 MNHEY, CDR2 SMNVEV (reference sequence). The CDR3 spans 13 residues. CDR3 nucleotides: TGTGCCAGCAGTTTGGAGAAATATTCACCCCTCCACTTT. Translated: CASSLEKYSPLHF.

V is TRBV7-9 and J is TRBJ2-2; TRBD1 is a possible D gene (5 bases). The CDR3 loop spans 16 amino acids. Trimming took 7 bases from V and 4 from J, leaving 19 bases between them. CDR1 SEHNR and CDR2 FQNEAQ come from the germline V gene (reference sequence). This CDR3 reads CASTLLIRVGTGELFF. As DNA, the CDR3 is TGTGCCAGCACCCTGCTTATCAGGGTAGGCACCGGGGAGCTGTTTTTT.

CDR3 bases: TGTGCCAGTAGGGTCCGGGGAAGAGGAGACACTGAAGCTTTCTTT. Its protein is CASRVRGRGDTEAFF. V and J are TRBV19 and TRBJ1-1; D is ambiguous. CDR1 LNHDA and CDR2 SQIVND come from the germline V gene (reference sequence). The CDR3 totals 15 residues. V dropped 6 bases and J dropped 3 bases, with 17 bases sitting between them. Full variable domain (outside the CDR3, taken from reference TRBV19 and TRBJ1-1): DGGITQSPKYLFRKEGQNVTLSCEQNLNHDAMYWYRQDPGQGLRLIYYSQIVNDFQKGDIAEGYSVSREKKESFPLTVTSAQKNPTAFYLCASRVRGRGDTEAFFGQGTRLTVV.

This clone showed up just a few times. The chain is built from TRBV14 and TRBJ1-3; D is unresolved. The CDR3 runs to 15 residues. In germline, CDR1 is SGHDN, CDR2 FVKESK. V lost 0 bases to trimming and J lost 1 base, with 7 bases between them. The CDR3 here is CASSQDTYSGNTIYF. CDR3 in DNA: TGTGCCAGCAGCCAAGACACCTATTCTGGAAACACCATATATTTT.

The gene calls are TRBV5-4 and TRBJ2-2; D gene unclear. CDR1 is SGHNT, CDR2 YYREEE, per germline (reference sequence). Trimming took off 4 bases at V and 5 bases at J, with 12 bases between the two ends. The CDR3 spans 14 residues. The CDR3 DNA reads TGTGCCAGCAGCAGCAAAGGAAGGACCGGGGAGCTGTTTTTT. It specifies CASSSKGRTGELFF.

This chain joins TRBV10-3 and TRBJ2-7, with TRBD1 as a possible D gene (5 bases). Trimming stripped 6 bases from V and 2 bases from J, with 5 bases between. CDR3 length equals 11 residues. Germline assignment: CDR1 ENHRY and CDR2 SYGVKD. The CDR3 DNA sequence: TGTGCCATCAGGGACACCTACGAGCAGTACTTC. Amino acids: CAIRDTYEQYF.

The CDR3 DNA follows: TGTGCCAGCAGGGTAGCGGGGGTGAGCTCCTACGAGCAGTACTTC. Its translation: CASRVAGVSSYEQYF. The chain carries TRBV6-5 and TRBJ2-7, with 9 bases identical to TRBD2. The germline CDR1 and CDR2 sequences are MNHEY and SVGAGI. This CDR3 has 15 residues. Germline trimming cut 6 bases from V and 0 bases from J; bases unmatched to any gene: 6.

The CDR3 DNA reads TGTGCCAGCAGCTTGGCAGGCGGGGGGGGCCAGAATGAGCAGTTCTTC. It codes for CASSLAGGGGQNEQFF. V is TRBV5-4 and J is TRBJ2-1, with 9 positions matching TRBD2. Trimming at V came to 0 bases and at J to 7 bases, leaving 8 bases not matched to a gene. The CDR3 runs to 16 residues. The germline V gene encodes CDR1 SGHNT and CDR2 YYREEE (reference sequence). The full variable domain, with the rest looked up from reference TRBV5-4 and TRBJ2-1, is ETGVTQSPTHLIKTRGQQVTLRCSSQSGHNTVSWYQQALGQGPQFIFQYYREEENGRGNFPPRFSGLQFPNYSSELNVNALELDDSALYLCASSLAGGGGQNEQFFGPGTRLTVL.

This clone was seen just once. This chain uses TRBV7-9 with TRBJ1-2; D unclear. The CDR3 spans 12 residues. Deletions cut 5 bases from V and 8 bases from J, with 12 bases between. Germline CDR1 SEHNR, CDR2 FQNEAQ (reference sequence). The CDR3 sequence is CASSPNNGGYTF. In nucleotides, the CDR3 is TGTGCCAGCAGCCCCAATAACGGCGGCTACACCTTC.